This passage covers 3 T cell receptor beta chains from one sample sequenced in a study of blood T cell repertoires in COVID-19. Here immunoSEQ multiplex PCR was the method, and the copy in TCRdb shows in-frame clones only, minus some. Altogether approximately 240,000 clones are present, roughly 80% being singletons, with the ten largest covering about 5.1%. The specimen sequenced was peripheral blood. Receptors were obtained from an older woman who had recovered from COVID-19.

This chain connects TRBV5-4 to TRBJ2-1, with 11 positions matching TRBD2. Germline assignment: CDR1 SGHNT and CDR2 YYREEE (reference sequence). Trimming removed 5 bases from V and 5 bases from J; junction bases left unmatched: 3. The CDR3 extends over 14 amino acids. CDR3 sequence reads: CASRRLAGNNEQFF. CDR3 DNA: TGTGCCAGCAGGCGACTAGCGGGGAACAATGAGCAGTTCTTC. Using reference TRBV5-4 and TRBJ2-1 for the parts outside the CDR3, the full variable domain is ETGVTQSPTHLIKTRGQQVTLRCSSQSGHNTVSWYQQALGQGPQFIFQYYREEENGRGNFPPRFSGLQFPNYSSELNVNALELDDSALYLCASRRLAGNNEQFFGPGTRLTVL.

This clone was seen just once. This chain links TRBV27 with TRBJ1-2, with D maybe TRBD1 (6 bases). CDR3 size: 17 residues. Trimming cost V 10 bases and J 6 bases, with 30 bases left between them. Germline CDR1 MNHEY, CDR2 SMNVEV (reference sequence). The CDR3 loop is CATHTAVGGALFNGYTF. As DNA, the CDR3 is TGTGCCACTCATACAGCGGTTGGGGGGGCTTTGTTTAATGGCTACACCTTC.

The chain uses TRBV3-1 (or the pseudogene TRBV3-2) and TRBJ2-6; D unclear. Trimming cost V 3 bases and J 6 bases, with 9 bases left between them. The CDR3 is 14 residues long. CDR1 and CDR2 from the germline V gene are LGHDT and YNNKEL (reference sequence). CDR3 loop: CASSHYAAANVLTF. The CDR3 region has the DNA TGTGCCAGCAGCCACTATGCTGCGGCCAACGTCCTGACTTTC.